Sequencing of this TCR beta chain was carried out in a study of cytotoxic CD8 clonotypes in ibrutinib-treated CLL. Study-level points and caveats: Under therapy, public clonotypes either contracted or stayed stable, and they were uncommon. A rise in clonality was seen at ibrutinib response, and a fall back toward baseline was seen at progression.

Comment on this clone: Antigen specificity is unknown.

This table comes from immunoSEQ multiplex PCR, and its TCRdb copy is limited to in-frame clones, with some not included. The profile covers about 120,000 clones, with about 50% appearing a single time and about 40% taken by the ten largest. Trimming left V 1 base short and J 2 bases short, with 16 bases between. Germline V gene sequence: CDR1 LGHNA, CDR2 YNFKEQ. This CDR3 comprises 17 residues. The sequenced sample was PBMCs, obtained after 24 months of ibrutinib treatment. V is TRBV4-2 and J is TRBJ2-3, with a possible D match to TRBD2 (6 bases). The sequence was collected from a human donor with chronic lymphocytic leukemia. The CDR3 DNA reads TGTGCCAGCAGCCAAGTAGGTCATAGCGGAGACACAGATACGCAGTATTTT. Translated: CASSQVGHSGDTDTQYF.